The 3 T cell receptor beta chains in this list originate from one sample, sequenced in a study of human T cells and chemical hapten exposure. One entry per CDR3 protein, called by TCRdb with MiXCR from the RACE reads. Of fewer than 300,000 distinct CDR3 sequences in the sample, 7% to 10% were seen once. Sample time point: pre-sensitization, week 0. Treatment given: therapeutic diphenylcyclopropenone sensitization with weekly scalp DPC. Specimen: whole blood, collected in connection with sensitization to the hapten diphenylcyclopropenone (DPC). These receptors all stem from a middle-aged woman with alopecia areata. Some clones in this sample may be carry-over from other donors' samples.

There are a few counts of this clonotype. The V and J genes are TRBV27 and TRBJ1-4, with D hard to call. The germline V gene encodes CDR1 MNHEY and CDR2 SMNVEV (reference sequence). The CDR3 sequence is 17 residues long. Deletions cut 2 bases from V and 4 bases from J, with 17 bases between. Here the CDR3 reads CASSLTVARSVNEKLFF. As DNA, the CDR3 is TGTGCCAGCAGTTTAACGGTTGCGAGGTCCGTTAATGAAAAACTGTTTTTT.

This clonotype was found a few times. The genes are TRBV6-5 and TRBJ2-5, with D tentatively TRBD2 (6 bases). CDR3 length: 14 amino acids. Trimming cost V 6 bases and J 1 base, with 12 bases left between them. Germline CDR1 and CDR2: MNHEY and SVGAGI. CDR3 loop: CASRPAGFQETQYF. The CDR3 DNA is TGTGCCAGCAGACCGGCGGGATTCCAAGAGACCCAGTACTTC.

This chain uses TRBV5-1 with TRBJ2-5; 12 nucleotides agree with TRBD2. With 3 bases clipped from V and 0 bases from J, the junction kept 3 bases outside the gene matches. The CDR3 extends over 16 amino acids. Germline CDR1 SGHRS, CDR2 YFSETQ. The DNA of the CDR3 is TGCGCCAGCAGCTGGGGGACTAGCGGGTACCAAGAGACCCAGTACTTC. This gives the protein CASSWGTSGYQETQYF.